The T cell receptor (beta chain) under discussion was sequenced for a study of T-cell reconstitution after alpha-beta-depleted transplantation in children. Researchers prepared the TCRbeta library using unique molecular identifiers, the study reports. MiXCR, applied by TCRdb to the PCR reads, yields one record per CDR3 protein. The data contain around 300,000 distinct CDR3 sequences, under 14% of them seen just once; the ten biggest clones take up less than 25%. In this sample, this clonotype turned up many times. Its antigen remains unknown. Findings and caveats of the study: T cells produced anew were the main source of T-cell counts and diversity one year after transplant.

The specimen comprised peripheral blood, sampled 180 days after TCRalphabeta/CD19-depleted stem cell transplant. The sequence was collected from a male patient between 2 and 15 years old who had a stem cell transplant for chronic granulomatous disease, so the T cells may come from the graft donor.

Here the CDR3 reads CASSQTGTGDEQYF. The CDR3 DNA reads TGCGCCAGCAGCCAGACCGGGACAGGGGACGAGCAGTACTTC. The chain combines TRBV4-1 with TRBJ2-7, with 10 positions matching TRBD1. Germline V CDR1 and CDR2: MGHRA, YSYEKL. Trimming cost V 3 bases and J 5 bases; bases outside gene matches: 4. The CDR3 runs to 14 residues.